This T cell receptor beta chain was sequenced in a study of blood T cell repertoires in COVID-19. In the study overall: The United States, Italy and Spain provided the acute and convalescent COVID-19 samples. The analysed material was cDNA or gDNA that came from T cells, B-cell-depleted T cells, or PBMCs.

As handled by the study authors: Amplified reference gene primers provided the basis for estimating nucleated cell counts. Libraries were prepared by immunoSEQ multiplex PCR; TCRdb keeps only in-frame clonotypes and omits some of them. The DNA was the basis for D and trimming; V, J and clone size are from that table. Among about 170,000 clones listed, about four fifths were seen once. The V segment lost 2 bases and the J segment 7 bases; nucleotides outside the gene matches: 3. Germline CDR1 reads SGHTA; CDR2 reads FQGNSA. This CDR3 has 13 residues. This sequence was found in a man in his 70s with active or convalescent COVID-19. The chain has TRBV7-2 and TRBJ1-1, with TRBD1 matching 8 bases. Sequencing was performed on peripheral blood. DNA of the CDR3: TGTGCCAGCAGCTTATCAGGGGGCTATGAAGCTTTCTTT. Protein product: CASSLSGGYEAFF. Filled out from reference TRBV7-2 and TRBJ1-1, the complete variable domain reads GAGVSQSPSNKVTEKGKDVELRCDPISGHTALYWYRQSLGQGLEFLIYFQGNSAPDKSGLPSDRFSAERTGGSVSTLTIQRTQQEDSAVYLCASSLSGGYEAFFGQGTRLTVV.